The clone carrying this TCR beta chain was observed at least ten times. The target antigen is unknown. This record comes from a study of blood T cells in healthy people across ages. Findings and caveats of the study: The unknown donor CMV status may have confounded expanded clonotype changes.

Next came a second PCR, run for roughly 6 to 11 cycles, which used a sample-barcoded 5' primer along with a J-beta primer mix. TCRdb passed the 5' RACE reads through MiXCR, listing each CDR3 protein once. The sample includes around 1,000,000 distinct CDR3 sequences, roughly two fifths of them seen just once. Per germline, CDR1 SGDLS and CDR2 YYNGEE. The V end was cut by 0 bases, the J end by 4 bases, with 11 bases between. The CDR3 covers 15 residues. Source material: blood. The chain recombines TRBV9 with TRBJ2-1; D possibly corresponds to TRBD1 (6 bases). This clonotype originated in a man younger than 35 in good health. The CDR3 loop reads CASSVGQDRYNEQFF. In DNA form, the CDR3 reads TGTGCCAGCAGCGTAGGACAGGACAGATACAATGAGCAGTTCTTC.